These 31 T cell receptor beta chains came from one sample sequenced in a study of cytomegalovirus exposure and HLA in healthy donors (dated by TCRdb to 2015 to 2018). Libraries were built with the immunoSEQ multiplex PCR assay. For the multiplex PCR, a mixture combining 60 forward primers for TCR Vbeta segments and 13 reverse primers for TCR Jbeta segments was used. Sourced from immuneACCESS, this table was stored by TCRdb with only in-frame sequences that have V and J called. A share of the clones is absent; for the studies checked, an unresolved V gene accounts for under half, and the remainder has no known explanation. This sample comprises roughly 130,000 clones, around 79% of them detected only once. The ten largest account for 2.5% to 3.5% of the sample. The sample taken for sequencing was PBMCs. The receptors come from a female donor in good health and CMV-seronegative.

The rearrangement uses TRBV11-2 and TRBJ1-2, with D hard to call. Germline-derived CDR1 and CDR2 are SGHAT and FQNNGV. V was trimmed by 1 base and J by 4 bases, leaving 13 bases between them. CDR3 length: 15 residues. CDR3 protein: CASSLAEIRPYGYTF. In nucleotides, the CDR3 is TGTGCCAGCAGCTTAGCGGAGATCAGACCCTATGGCTACACCTTC.

This chain links TRBV6-6 with TRBJ2-7; D is unresolved. Trimming removed 7 bases at V and 6 bases at J, with 10 bases between. Germline assignment: CDR1 MNHNY and CDR2 SVGAGI (reference sequence). The CDR3 length is 11 residues. CDR3 protein: CASISGGEQYF. The CDR3 region has the DNA TGTGCCAGCATCTCTGGCGGCGAGCAGTACTTC.

The V and J genes are TRBV28 and TRBJ2-7; D is perhaps TRBD1 (6 bases). From germline, CDR1 is MDHEN and CDR2 SYDVKM. This CDR3 spans 15 amino acids. V was trimmed by 2 bases and J by 3 bases, leaving 14 bases between them. The CDR3, as DNA: TGTGCCAGCAGTTTAATGGGGGCGAAGAGCTACGAGCAGTACTTC. Its protein product is CASSLMGAKSYEQYF.

This chain connects TRBV6-6 to TRBJ2-7; 8 bases are a match to TRBD1. The CDR3 sequence is 14 residues long. V dropped 6 bases and J dropped 2; count of bases not matched to a gene: 6. In germline, CDR1 is MNHNY, CDR2 SVGAGI (reference sequence). CDR3 residues: CASRGQATTYEQYF. DNA of the CDR3: TGTGCCAGCAGGGGACAGGCCACGACCTACGAGCAGTACTTC.

This clone was found once. The V and J genes are TRBV5-1 and TRBJ2-7; TRBD2 might be the D (5 bases). This CDR3 contains 20 residues. Looked up from germline, CDR1 is SGHRS and CDR2 is YFSETQ. V was pared by 3 bases and J by 2 bases, with 30 bases between. The CDR3 DNA follows: TGCGCCAGCAGCTCTACACGGCTTTATACCCTCTGCGGGCGGGCCTACGAGCAGTACTTC. It is translated as CASSSTRLYTLCGRAYEQYF.

The chain combines TRBV11-3 with TRBJ2-2; 14 bases are a match to TRBD2. The CDR3 extends over 19 amino acids. The J segment lost 5 bases and the V segment lost 5 bases, leaving 13 bases of the junction unmatched. From germline, CDR1 is SGHNT and CDR2 YENEEA. The CDR3 is CASSPGLAGAGPRTGELFF. CDR3 nucleotide sequence: TGTGCCAGCAGCCCGGGACTAGCGGGAGCGGGGCCTCGAACCGGGGAGCTGTTTTTT.

Worth noting for this clone: The same CDR3 also results from other DNA sequences found in this sample. The chain is built from TRBV6-5 and TRBJ1-1; weak D call: TRBD1 (6 bases). This CDR3 comprises 14 residues. CDR1 and CDR2 from the germline V gene are MNHEY and SVGAGI. Deletions cut 7 bases from V and 5 bases from J, with 17 bases between. For the CDR3, the DNA is TGTGCCAGCATGGTACAGGGACCAGGGACTGAAGCTTTCTTT. As protein: CASMVQGPGTEAFF.

This chain joins TRBV6-5 and TRBJ2-1; 8 bases line up with TRBD1. Germline trimming cut 8 bases from V and 9 bases from J; bases unmatched to any gene: 15. The length of the CDR3 is 15 residues. Germline lookup yields CDR1 MNHEY and CDR2 SVGAGI. DNA for the CDR3: TGTGCCAGCGGCTCGGACAGGGTCGCTTATGGTGAGCAGTTCTTC. Protein sequence: CASGSDRVAYGEQFF.

This sequence joins TRBV4-1 and TRBJ2-1; 13 bases agree with TRBD2. The CDR3 loop spans 18 amino acids. V gave up 1 base and J gave up 2 bases; unmatched junction bases: 5. Germline V gene sequence: CDR1 MGHRA, CDR2 YSYEKL. The chain's CDR3 is CASSQGRLAGGTYNEQFF. CDR3 sequence (DNA): TGCGCCAGCAGCCAAGGGAGACTAGCGGGGGGTACCTACAATGAGCAGTTCTTC.

The CDR3 bases are TGTGCCAGCTCACCAGAGGGAGGGGCCACTGAAGCTTTCTTT. It encodes CASSPEGGATEAFF. The V call is TRBV18, the J call TRBJ1-1, with a weak D call TRBD1 (5 bases). Germline assignment: CDR1 KGHSH and CDR2 LQKENI. Trimming took off 2 bases at V and 4 bases at J, with 11 bases between the two ends. The CDR3 is made up of 14 amino acids. The whole variable domain, filled in from reference TRBV18 and TRBJ1-1, reads NAGVMQNPRHLVRRRGQEARLRCSPMKGHSHVYWYRQLPEEGLKFMVYLQKENIIDESGMPKERFSAEFPKEGPSILRIQQVVRGDSAAYFCASSPEGGATEAFFGQGTRLTVV.

The chain couples TRBV5-6 to TRBJ2-7, with 7 bases aligning to TRBD1. The CDR3 loop spans 15 amino acids. The trim removed 4 bases at V and 2 bases at J, leaving 9 bases unmatched. The germline V gene encodes CDR1 SGHDT and CDR2 YYEEEE. In DNA, the CDR3 is TGTGCCAGCAGCATGGGACAGATTTTTCCCTACGAGCAGTACTTC. Its translation: CASSMGQIFPYEQYF.

This chain uses TRBV5-1 with TRBJ1-2; 9 bases are a match to TRBD1. Germline CDR1 and CDR2: SGHRS and YFSETQ. This CDR3 region has 17 residues. V was pared by 2 bases and J by 1 base, with 9 bases of the junction left unmatched. Written as DNA, the CDR3 is TGCGCCAGCAGCTTCGGGACAGGGATACGGAATAACTATGGCTACACCTTC. Its translation: CASSFGTGIRNNYGYTF.

The chain links TRBV5-8 to TRBJ2-1; possible D gene TRBD2, 5 bases. CDR3 length equals 14 residues. CDR1 is SGHTS and CDR2 is YDEGEE in the germline V gene. Trimming shortened V by 1 base and J by 6 bases, and 11 bases separated the two germline ends. CDR3 sequence (DNA): TGTGCCAGCAGCTTGTCCCGGCTAGCCAATGAGCAGTTCTTC. Translation gives CASSLSRLANEQFF.

The rearrangement joins TRBV5-1 to TRBJ2-3; TRBD2 matches at 8 bases. The germline CDR1 and CDR2 sequences are SGHRS and YFSETQ. This CDR3 has 15 residues. Germline trimming cut 2 bases from V and 4 bases from J; bases unmatched to any gene: 6. The CDR3 nucleotides are TGCGCCAGCAGCTTTTACGGGAGGGCCCCAGATACGCAGTATTTT. Translated, it gives CASSFYGRAPDTQYF.

The sample holds a few counts of this clone. The chain combines TRBV6-5 with TRBJ1-1, with D tentatively TRBD1 (5 bases). The germline CDR1 and CDR2 sequences are MNHEY and SVGAGI. CDR3 length equals 14 residues. Deletions cut 0 bases from V and 1 base from J, with 6 bases between. CDR3 sequence (DNA): TGTGCCAGCAGTTACTCGGGGGGGAACACTGAAGCTTTCTTT. This sequence encodes CASSYSGGNTEAFF.

The chain combines TRBV5-8 with TRBJ1-5; D is possibly TRBD1 (6 bases). V was trimmed by 3 bases and J by 6 bases, leaving 10 bases between them. CDR1 and CDR2 from the germline V gene are SGHTS and YDEGEE. This CDR3 has 13 amino acids. CDR3 DNA: TGTGCCAGCAGCTCACAGGGTATTCAGCCCCAGCATTTT. It yields the protein CASSSQGIQPQHF.

The J gene is TRBJ2-7, the V gene TRBV5-1, with a tentative D call TRBD2 (5 bases). The germline V gene has CDR1 SGHRS and CDR2 YFSETQ. This CDR3 comprises 14 residues. The germline V and J ends were trimmed by 3 bases and 3 bases, with 13 bases remaining between them. The CDR3 spells CASSYGGMSYEQYF. CDR3 bases: TGCGCCAGCAGCTACGGAGGAATGAGCTACGAGCAGTACTTC.

The J gene is TRBJ2-7, the V gene TRBV18, with TRBD2 matching 7 bases. The germline V gene has CDR1 KGHSH and CDR2 LQKENI. The CDR3 is 15 amino acids. With V trimmed by 0 bases and J by 7 bases, 9 bases remained unmatched. CDR3 nucleotides: TGTGCCAGCTCACCACCGACTAGCAGTTCTGGAGAGCAGTACTTC. Residues: CASSPPTSSSGEQYF.

There are a few counts of this clone. The V gene is TRBV21-1, the J gene TRBJ2-1; the tabulated D call, TRBD2, remains unverified against the DNA. TRBV21-1 is given as a pseudogene. The CDR3 extends over 16 amino acids. The CDR3 sequence is CASSGPSGSSGNEQFF. In DNA form, the CDR3 reads TGTGCCAGCAGCGGTCCTAGCGGGAGTTCGGGCAATGAGCAGTTCTTC.

The genes are TRBV7-2 and TRBJ2-7; TRBD1 agrees at 7 bases. This CDR3 is built from 13 residues. The V gene end was trimmed by 3 bases and the J gene end by 6 bases; junction bases not matched to a gene: 5. Germline V gene lookup returns CDR1 SGHTA and CDR2 FQGNSA. CDR3 coding DNA: TGTGCCAGCAGCTTGGGCAGGGGGTCCGAGCAGTACTTC. Amino acids: CASSLGRGSEQYF.

This clone was detected a few times. The V call is TRBV19, the J call TRBJ1-1, with D perhaps TRBD1 (5 bases). CDR3 length: 13 residues. V lost 5 bases and J lost 10, with 17 bases in between. Germline assignment: CDR1 LNHDA and CDR2 SQIVND (reference sequence). The CDR3 here is CASSRERRGVAFF. The CDR3 coding sequence is TGTGCCAGTAGTCGCGAAAGACGGGGGGTAGCTTTCTTT.

The chain is built from TRBV9 and TRBJ1-2; tentatively, D is TRBD1 (6 bases). V lost 3 bases to trimming and J lost 0 bases, with 21 bases between them. The CDR3 consists of 18 residues. Germline values: CDR1 SGDLS, CDR2 YYNGEE. CDR3 loop: CASSGGPLRQESNYGYTF. CDR3 bases: TGTGCCAGCAGCGGTGGCCCCCTTAGACAGGAATCTAACTATGGCTACACCTTC.

The rearrangement uses TRBV7-8 and TRBJ2-7, with D possibly TRBD1 on 5 matching bases. This CDR3 spans 16 amino acids. V lost 3 bases and J 1 base, leaving 16 bases between the germline ends. The germline V gene has CDR1 SGHVS and CDR2 FQNEAQ. The CDR3 sequence is CASSLGQGDLSYEQYF. CDR3 DNA: TGTGCCAGCAGCTTGGGGCAGGGCGATCTATCCTACGAGCAGTACTTC.

This clone turned up a few times. This chain connects TRBV5-1 to TRBJ1-6; D is unclear. The CDR3 spans 14 residues. Germline CDR1 SGHRS, CDR2 YFSETQ. Trimming took 0 bases from V and 7 from J, leaving 8 bases between them. The CDR3 nucleotides are TGCGCCAGCAGCTTGGGTTTCCAAAATTCACCCCTCCACTTT. Translated: CASSLGFQNSPLHF.

The chain is built from TRBV6-6 and TRBJ2-2, with 9 nucleotides matching TRBD2. From germline, CDR1 is MNHNY and CDR2 SVGAGI (reference sequence). The CDR3 runs 14 residues. J gave up 8 bases and V 2 bases, and 3 bases lay outside the gene matches. The CDR3 nucleotides read TGTGCCAGCAGTTACAGTACTAGCGGGGGGGAGCTGTTTTTT. This gives the protein CASSYSTSGGELFF.

This clone was seen a handful of times. The rearrangement links TRBV4-1 to TRBJ1-4; unclear D gene. Trimming left V 2 bases short and J 7 bases short, with 14 bases between. Germline CDR1 MGHRA, CDR2 YSYEKL. The CDR3 consists of 15 residues. The CDR3 reads CASSQNTGVGEKLFF. The DNA of the CDR3 is TGCGCCAGCAGCCAAAATACCGGGGTTGGTGAAAAACTGTTTTTT.

V usage is TRBV14 and J usage is TRBJ2-3; D is perhaps TRBD2 (6 bases). This CDR3 region has 17 residues. With 5 bases removed from V and 0 bases from J, the gap between germline ends came to 18 bases. Germline V gene sequence: CDR1 SGHDN, CDR2 FVKESK. This chain's CDR3 is CASSDMLASSSTDTQYF. DNA for the CDR3: TGTGCCAGCAGCGATATGCTAGCGAGTTCTAGCACAGATACGCAGTATTTT.

The V gene is TRBV10-3, the J gene TRBJ2-1, with TRBD2 matching over 12 bases. Germline V gene data show CDR1 as ENHRY and CDR2 as SYGVKD. The CDR3 extends over 18 amino acids. V shed 6 bases, J shed 5 bases, and the junction held 14 bases outside the gene matches. For the CDR3, the DNA is TGTGCCATCAGCCGTCGTGTAGGACTAGCGGGGTCGAACAATGAGCAGTTCTTC. Translated, it gives CAISRRVGLAGSNNEQFF.

The rearrangement uses TRBV25-1 and TRBJ2-1, with unresolved D. The CDR3 sequence is 14 residues long. Germline CDR1 MGHDK, CDR2 SYGVNS. Trimming pared 1 base from V and 4 bases from J, leaving 8 bases between. CDR3 region: CASSEFQSYNEQFF. CDR3 nucleotide sequence: TGTGCCAGCAGTGAATTCCAGTCTTACAATGAGCAGTTCTTC.

The rearrangement links TRBV27 to TRBJ2-7; TRBD2 matches at 7 bases. Germline V gene data show CDR1 as MNHEY and CDR2 as SMNVEV (reference sequence). Unmatched junction bases numbered 8, after V lost 3 bases and J lost 3 bases. This CDR3 is 15 amino acids long. CDR3 sequence reads: CASSFGAGQHYEQYF. CDR3 bases: TGTGCCAGCAGTTTTGGAGCGGGGCAACACTACGAGCAGTACTTC.

V gene TRBV30 combines with J gene TRBJ2-7; 7 bases match TRBD1. Trimming took 0 bases from V and 1 from J; bases not matched to a gene: 15. This CDR3 has 18 residues. Germline V lookup: CDR1 GTSNPN, CDR2 SVGIG (reference sequence). CDR3 bases: TGTGCCTGGAGTGTAGGCGCACCAGGGGGAATCCTATCCTACGAGCAGTACTTC. Residues: CAWSVGAPGGILSYEQYF.